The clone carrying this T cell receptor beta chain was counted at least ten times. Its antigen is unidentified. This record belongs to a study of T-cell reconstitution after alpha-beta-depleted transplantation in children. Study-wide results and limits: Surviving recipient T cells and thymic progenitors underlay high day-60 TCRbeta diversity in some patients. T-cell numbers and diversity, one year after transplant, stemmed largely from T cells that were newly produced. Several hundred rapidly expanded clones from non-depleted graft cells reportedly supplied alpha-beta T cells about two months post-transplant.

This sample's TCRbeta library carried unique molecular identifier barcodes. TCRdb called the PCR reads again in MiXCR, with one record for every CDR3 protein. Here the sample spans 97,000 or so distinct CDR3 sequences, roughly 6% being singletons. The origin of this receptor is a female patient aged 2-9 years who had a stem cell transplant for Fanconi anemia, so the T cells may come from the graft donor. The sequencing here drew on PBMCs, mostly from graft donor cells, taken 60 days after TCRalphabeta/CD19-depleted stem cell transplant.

The CDR3 coding sequence is TGTGCCAGCAGCTTAACACTCTCTGGAGAGACCCAGTACTTC. This encodes CASSLTLSGETQYF. J is TRBJ2-5 and V is TRBV7-9; D is uncertain. From germline, CDR1 is SEHNR and CDR2 FQNEAQ (reference sequence). This CDR3 spans 14 amino acids. V lost 2 bases and J 4 bases, leaving 11 bases between the germline ends.